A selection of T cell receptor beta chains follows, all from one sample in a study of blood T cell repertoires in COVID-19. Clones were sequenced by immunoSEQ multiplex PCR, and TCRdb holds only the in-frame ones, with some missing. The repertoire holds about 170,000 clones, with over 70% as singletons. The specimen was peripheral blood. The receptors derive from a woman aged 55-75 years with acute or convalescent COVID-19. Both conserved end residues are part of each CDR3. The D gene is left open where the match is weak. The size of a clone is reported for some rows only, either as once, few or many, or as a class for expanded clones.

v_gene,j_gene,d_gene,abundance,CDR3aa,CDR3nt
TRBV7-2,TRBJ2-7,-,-,CASSLYAANYEQYF,TGTGCCAGCAGCTTATACGCAGCGAACTACGAGCAGTACTTC
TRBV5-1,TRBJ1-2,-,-,CASSLTGKGNGYTF,TGCGCCAGCAGCTTGACAGGGAAAGGGAATGGCTACACCTTC
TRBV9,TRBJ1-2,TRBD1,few,CASSGQGTNYGYTF,TGTGCCAGCAGCGGACAGGGGACTAACTATGGCTACACCTTC
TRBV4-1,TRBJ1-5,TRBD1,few,CASSKRADRGSGQPQHF,TGCGCCAGCAGCAAAAGGGCGGACAGGGGGTCCGGGCAGCCCCAGCATTTT
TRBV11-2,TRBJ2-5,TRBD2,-,CASSSLGGGASETQYF,TGTGCCAGCAGCTCTTTAGGCGGGGGGGCCTCGGAGACCCAGTACTTC
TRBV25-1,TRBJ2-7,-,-,CASSLLQSPAQYF,TGTGCCAGCAGTCTCCTACAGTCTCCGGCGCAGTACTTC
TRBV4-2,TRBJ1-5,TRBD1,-,CASSQRTGASDQPQHF,TGTGCCAGCAGCCAAAGGACAGGGGCGAGCGATCAGCCCCAGCATTTT
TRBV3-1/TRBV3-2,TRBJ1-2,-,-,CASSRGESVLHGYTF,TGTGCCAGCAGCCGGGGGGAGTCCGTTCTACATGGCTACACCTTC
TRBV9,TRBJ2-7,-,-,CASSVGGGGTYEQYF,TGTGCCAGCAGCGTAGGGGGCGGGGGCACCTACGAGCAGTACTTC
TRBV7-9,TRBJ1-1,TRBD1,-,CASSLNRGMFTEAFF,TGTGCCAGCAGCTTGAACAGGGGGATGTTCACTGAAGCTTTCTTT
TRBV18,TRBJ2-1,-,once,CASSPDYKYNEQFF,TGTGCCAGCTCACCGGACTACAAATACAATGAGCAGTTCTTC
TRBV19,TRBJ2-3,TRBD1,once,CASRTGTGYTDTQYF,TGTGCCAGTAGGACCGGGACAGGGTACACAGATACGCAGTATTTT
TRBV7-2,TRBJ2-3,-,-,CASSLRQSTDTQYF,TGTGCCAGCAGCCTTAGACAGAGCACAGATACGCAGTATTTT
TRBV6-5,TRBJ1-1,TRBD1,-,CASRDDREFTEAFF,TGTGCCAGCAGGGATGACAGGGAATTCACTGAAGCTTTCTTT
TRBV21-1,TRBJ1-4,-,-,CASSKRPGGQEKLFF,TGTGCCAGCAGCAAAAGGCCAGGGGGCCAAGAAAAACTGTTTTTT
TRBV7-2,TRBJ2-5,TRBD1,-,CASSRDRGEETQYF,TGTGCCAGCAGTCGCGACAGGGGGGAAGAGACCCAGTACTTC